A selection of T cell receptor beta chains follows, all from one sample in a study of cytomegalovirus exposure and HLA in healthy donors. Sequenced by immunoSEQ multiplex PCR; TCRdb stores in-frame clones only, minus some. The sample shows 100,000 or so clones, 83% of them seen only once. Sequences were obtained from PBMCs. Source of these receptors: a man younger than 30 in good health and CMV-seronegative. Both conserved end residues are part of each CDR3. Each record gives: clone size, V gene, J gene, D gene, CDR3 protein, CDR3 DNA. D genes are given only for firm matches. The size field is filled for only some rows; it gives once, few, many or a size class.

>once|TRBV5-1|TRBJ2-5|TRBD1
CASSRARARGQLKETQYF
TGCGCCAGCAGCAGGGCCCGGGCGAGGGGGCAGTTGAAAGAGACCCAGTACTTC
>.|TRBV9|TRBJ2-2|.
CASSVASAISNTGELFF
TGTGCCAGCAGCGTAGCTTCAGCGATCTCGAACACCGGGGAGCTGTTTTTT
>.|TRBV6-1|TRBJ2-2|.
CASLLAGELFF
TGTGCCAGCCTCCTTGCCGGGGAGCTGTTTTTT
>once|TRBV6-5|TRBJ2-7|TRBD2
CASSYGAGGRYEQYF
TGTGCCAGCAGTTACGGGGCGGGAGGGCGGTACGAGCAGTACTTC
>once|TRBV15|TRBJ2-7|TRBD2
CATSSLGIAGIYEQYF
TGTGCCACCAGCAGCCTAGGGATAGCGGGAATTTACGAGCAGTACTTC
>.|TRBV28|TRBJ2-1|.
CASSEAGERYNEQFF
TGTGCCAGCAGTGAGGCAGGAGAGCGGTACAATGAGCAGTTCTTC
>.|TRBV29-1|TRBJ2-1|.
CSAGTGSSYNEQFF
TGCAGCGCAGGGACTGGGAGCTCCTACAATGAGCAGTTCTTC
>few|TRBV28|TRBJ1-5|.
CASSPPRGPQHF
TGTGCCAGCAGTCCCCCCCGGGGGCCCCAGCATTTT
>few|TRBV7-2|TRBJ2-2|TRBD2
CASSLARGRGGTGELFF
TGTGCCAGCAGCTTAGCTAGAGGTCGGGGGGGAACCGGGGAGCTGTTTTTT
>.|TRBV27|TRBJ1-2|TRBD1
CASTRTGGDTYGYTF
TGTGCCAGCACCCGGACAGGGGGGGACACCTATGGCTACACCTTC
>few|TRBV5-6|TRBJ2-1|.
CASSPGGIYNEQFF
TGTGCCAGCAGCCCCGGAGGGATCTACAATGAGCAGTTCTTC
>.|TRBV5-4|TRBJ2-3|.
CASSLGVSTDTQYF
TGTGCCAGCAGCTTAGGGGTTAGCACAGATACGCAGTATTTT
>.|TRBV28|TRBJ1-1|.
CASSRGSERGTEAFF
TGTGCCAGCAGCCGGGGGTCGGAGAGGGGCACTGAAGCTTTCTTT
>.|TRBV18|TRBJ2-2|.
CASSSAGLNTGELFF
TGTGCCAGCTCATCGGCTGGGCTGAACACCGGGGAGCTGTTTTTT
>.|TRBV6-1|TRBJ2-5|.
CASSEAEAYQETQYF
TGTGCCAGCAGTGAAGCAGAGGCATACCAAGAGACCCAGTACTTC
>few|TRBV29-1|TRBJ2-1|TRBD1
CSVEYRGNVEGEQFF
TGCAGCGTTGAATACAGGGGTAACGTTGAGGGTGAGCAGTTCTTC
>.|TRBV7-3|TRBJ1-1|.
CASSSQSRNTEAFF
TGTGCCAGCAGCTCTCAGTCAAGGAACACTGAAGCTTTCTTT
>.|TRBV29-1|TRBJ2-6|.
CSVEDTGANVLTF
TGCAGCGTTGAGGACACCGGGGCCAACGTCCTGACTTTC
>.|TRBV5-1|TRBJ1-1|.
CASSLGGNTEAFF
TGCGCCAGCAGCTTGGGCGGAAACACTGAAGCTTTCTTT
>once|TRBV4-1|TRBJ2-7|TRBD2
CASSQDQWWGGGAYEQYF
TGCGCCAGCAGCCAAGATCAATGGTGGGGCGGGGGGGCCTACGAGCAGTACTTC
>.|TRBV11-3|TRBJ1-4|TRBD1
CASSSRQGSATNEKLFF
TGTGCCAGCAGCTCAAGACAGGGAAGCGCAACTAATGAAAAACTGTTTTTT
>.|TRBV6-5|TRBJ1-2|.
CASTLDRQNYGYTF
TGTGCCAGCACCCTAGACAGACAAAACTATGGCTACACCTTC
>.|TRBV19|TRBJ2-3|.
CASRTAWREDTQYF
TGTGCCAGTAGAACAGCATGGAGGGAAGATACGCAGTATTTT
>.|TRBV7-6|TRBJ1-2|TRBD1
CASSSDRANGYTF
TGTGCCAGCAGCTCGGACAGGGCTAATGGCTACACCTTC
>few|TRBV7-8|TRBJ1-5|.
CASSYGWGRDQPQHF
TGTGCCAGCAGCTACGGATGGGGGCGAGATCAGCCCCAGCATTTT
>.|TRBV7-2|TRBJ1-6|.
CASSSFRDKPPLHF
TGTGCCAGCAGCTCCTTTCGGGACAAACCACCCCTCCACTTT
>.|TRBV4-3|TRBJ1-1|.
CASSQVGLLLGNTEAFF
TGCGCCAGCAGCCAAGTTGGGCTTCTCCTTGGGAACACTGAAGCTTTCTTT
>few|TRBV30|TRBJ1-6|.
CAWSPQDRTNSPLHF
TGTGCCTGGAGTCCTCAGGACAGAACTAATTCACCCCTCCACTTT
>.|TRBV19|TRBJ1-4|.
CASSIAGVNEKLFF
TGTGCCAGTAGTATTGCAGGCGTTAATGAAAAACTGTTTTTT
>.|TRBV4-3|TRBJ1-4|TRBD1
CASSHGTGLNEKLFF
TGCGCCAGCAGCCATGGGACAGGACTTAATGAAAAACTGTTTTTT
>.|TRBV28|TRBJ2-1|TRBD2
CASSLPAGGGGSYNEQFF
TGTGCCAGCAGTTTACCGGCGGGAGGAGGGGGTTCCTACAATGAGCAGTTCTTC
>.|TRBV6-1|TRBJ2-7|.
CASSWPGLTYEQYF
TGTGCCAGCAGTTGGCCGGGACTTACCTACGAGCAGTACTTC
>.|TRBV4-3|TRBJ2-1|TRBD2
CASSQVSPRLAGVRNEQFF
TGCGCCAGCAGCCAAGTTTCTCCTCGACTAGCGGGAGTAAGGAATGAGCAGTTCTTC
>.|TRBV29-1|TRBJ2-7|.
CRYPQDSYEQYF
TGCAGGTACCCCCAAGACTCCTACGAGCAGTACTTC
>.|TRBV7-9|TRBJ2-1|TRBD1
CASSLGLQGNYNEQFF
TGTGCCAGCAGCTTAGGATTACAGGGGAACTACAATGAGCAGTTCTTC
>.|TRBV7-8|TRBJ1-1|TRBD1
CASRLAENRGGEAFF
TGTGCCAGCAGGTTAGCGGAAAACAGGGGAGGCGAAGCTTTCTTT
>.|TRBV28|TRBJ2-5|TRBD1
CASSFPGQEETQYF
TGTGCCAGCAGTTTCCCGGGACAGGAAGAGACCCAGTACTTC
>few|TRBV23-1|TRBJ2-3|TRBD2
CASSHPPGGGADTQYF
TGCGCCAGCAGTCACCCTCCGGGGGGGGGCGCAGATACGCAGTATTTT
>medium-sized|TRBV10-3|TRBJ1-2|.
CAIRATGNYGYTF
TGTGCCATCAGGGCGACAGGAAACTATGGCTACACCTTC
>.|TRBV5-1|TRBJ2-7|.
CASIGSDRDSEQYF
TGCGCCAGCATCGGTTCCGACAGGGACTCCGAGCAGTACTTC
>.|TRBV10-2|TRBJ1-2|TRBD1
CASSGTGSRGYTF
TGCGCCAGCAGTGGGACAGGGTCGCGGGGCTACACCTTC
>.|TRBV2|TRBJ1-5|TRBD1
CASSAEGGAEPQHF
TGTGCCAGCAGTGCAGAAGGGGGCGCGGAGCCCCAGCATTTT